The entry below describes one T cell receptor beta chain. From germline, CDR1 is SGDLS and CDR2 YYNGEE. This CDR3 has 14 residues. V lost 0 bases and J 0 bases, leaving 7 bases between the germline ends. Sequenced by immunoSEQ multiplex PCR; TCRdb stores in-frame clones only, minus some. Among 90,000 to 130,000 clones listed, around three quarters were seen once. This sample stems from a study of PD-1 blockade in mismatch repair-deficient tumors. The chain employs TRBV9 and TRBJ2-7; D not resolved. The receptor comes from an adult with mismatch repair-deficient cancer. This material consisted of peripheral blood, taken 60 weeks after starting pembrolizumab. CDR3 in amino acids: CASSVADGSYEQYF. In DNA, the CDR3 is TGTGCCAGCAGCGTAGCGGACGGCTCCTACGAGCAGTACTTC.